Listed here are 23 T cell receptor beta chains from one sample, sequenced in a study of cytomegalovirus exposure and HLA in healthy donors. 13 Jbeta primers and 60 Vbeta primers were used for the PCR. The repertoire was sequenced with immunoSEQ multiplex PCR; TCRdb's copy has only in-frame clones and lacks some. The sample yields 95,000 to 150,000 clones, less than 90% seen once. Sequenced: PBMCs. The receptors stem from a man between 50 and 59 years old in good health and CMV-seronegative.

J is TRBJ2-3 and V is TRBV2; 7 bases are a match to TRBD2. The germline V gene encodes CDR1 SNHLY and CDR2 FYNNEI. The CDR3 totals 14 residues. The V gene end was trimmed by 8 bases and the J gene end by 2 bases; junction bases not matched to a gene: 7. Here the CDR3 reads CASQDSGLTDTQYF. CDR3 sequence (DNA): TGTGCCAGCCAAGATAGCGGGCTCACAGATACGCAGTATTTT.

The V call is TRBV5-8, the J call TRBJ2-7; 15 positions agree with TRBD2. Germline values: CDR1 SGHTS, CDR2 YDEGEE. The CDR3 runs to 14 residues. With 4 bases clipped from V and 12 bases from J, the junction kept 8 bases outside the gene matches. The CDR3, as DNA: TGTGCCAGCAGCCCCATGGGACTAGCGGGAGGTCTGTACTTC. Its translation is CASSPMGLAGGLYF. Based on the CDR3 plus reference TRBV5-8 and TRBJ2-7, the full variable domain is EAGVTQSPTHLIKTRGQQATLRCSPISGHTSVYWYQQALGLGLQFLLWYDEGEERNRGNFPPRFSGRQFPNYSSELNVNALELEDSALYLCASSPMGLAGGLYFGPGTRLTVT.

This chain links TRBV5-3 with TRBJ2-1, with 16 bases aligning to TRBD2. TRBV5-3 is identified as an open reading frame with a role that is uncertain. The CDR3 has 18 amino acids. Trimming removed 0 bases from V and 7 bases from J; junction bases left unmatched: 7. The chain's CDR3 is CARSLVGLAGGLGNEQFF. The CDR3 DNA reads TGTGCCAGAAGCTTGGTGGGACTAGCGGGGGGGCTCGGTAATGAGCAGTTCTTC.

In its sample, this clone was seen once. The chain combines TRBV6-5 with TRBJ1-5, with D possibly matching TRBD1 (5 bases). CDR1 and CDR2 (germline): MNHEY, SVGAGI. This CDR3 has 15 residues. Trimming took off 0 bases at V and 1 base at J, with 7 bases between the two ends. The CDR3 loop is CASSYSRGSNQPQHF. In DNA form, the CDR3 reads TGTGCCAGCAGTTACTCCCGGGGGAGCAATCAGCCCCAGCATTTT.

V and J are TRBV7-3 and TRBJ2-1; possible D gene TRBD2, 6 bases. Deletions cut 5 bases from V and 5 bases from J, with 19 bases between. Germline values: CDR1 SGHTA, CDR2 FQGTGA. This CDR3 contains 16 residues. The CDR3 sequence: CASSPGAGRSDNEQFF. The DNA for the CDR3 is TGTGCCAGCAGCCCTGGAGCGGGTAGGTCTGACAATGAGCAGTTCTTC.

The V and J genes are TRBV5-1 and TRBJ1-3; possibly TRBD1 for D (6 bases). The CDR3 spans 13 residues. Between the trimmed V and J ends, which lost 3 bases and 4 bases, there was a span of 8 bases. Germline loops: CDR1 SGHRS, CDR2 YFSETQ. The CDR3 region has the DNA TGCGCCAGCAGCTCCGGACAGGGAAACACCATATATTTT. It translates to CASSSGQGNTIYF.

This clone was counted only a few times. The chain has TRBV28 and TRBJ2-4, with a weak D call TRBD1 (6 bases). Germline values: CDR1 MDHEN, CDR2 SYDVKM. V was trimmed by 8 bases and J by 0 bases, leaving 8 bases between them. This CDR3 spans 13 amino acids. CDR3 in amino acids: CASQGGAKNIQYF. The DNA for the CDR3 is TGTGCCAGCCAAGGGGGAGCCAAAAACATTCAGTACTTC.

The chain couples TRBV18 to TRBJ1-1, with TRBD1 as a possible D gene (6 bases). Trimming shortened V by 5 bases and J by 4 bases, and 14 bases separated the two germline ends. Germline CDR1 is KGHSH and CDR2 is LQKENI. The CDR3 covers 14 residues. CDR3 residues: CASSAGAPGTEAFF. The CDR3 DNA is TGTGCCAGCTCAGCGGGGGCGCCGGGCACTGAAGCTTTCTTT. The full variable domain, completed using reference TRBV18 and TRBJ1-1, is NAGVMQNPRHLVRRRGQEARLRCSPMKGHSHVYWYRQLPEEGLKFMVYLQKENIIDESGMPKERFSAEFPKEGPSILRIQQVVRGDSAAYFCASSAGAPGTEAFFGQGTRLTVV.

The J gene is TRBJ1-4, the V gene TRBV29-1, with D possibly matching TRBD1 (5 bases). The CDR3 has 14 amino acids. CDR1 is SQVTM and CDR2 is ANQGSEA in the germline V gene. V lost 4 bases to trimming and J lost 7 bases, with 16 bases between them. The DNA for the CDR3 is TGCAGCGTTGGGGTTGGGGGGTCCAGTGAAAAACTGTTTTTT. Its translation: CSVGVGGSSEKLFF. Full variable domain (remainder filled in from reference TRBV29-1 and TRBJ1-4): SAVISQKPSRDICQRGTSLTIQCQVDSQVTMMFWYRQQPGQSLTLIATANQGSEATYESGFVIDKFPISRPNLTFSTLTVSNMSPEDSSIYLCSVGVGGSSEKLFFGSGTQLSVL.

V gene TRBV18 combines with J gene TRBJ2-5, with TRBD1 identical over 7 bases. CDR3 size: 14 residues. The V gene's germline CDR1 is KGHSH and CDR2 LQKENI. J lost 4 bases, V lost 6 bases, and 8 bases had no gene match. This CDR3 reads CASSPNRGGETQYF. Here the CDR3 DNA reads TGTGCCAGCTCCCCTAACAGGGGCGGAGAGACCCAGTACTTC.

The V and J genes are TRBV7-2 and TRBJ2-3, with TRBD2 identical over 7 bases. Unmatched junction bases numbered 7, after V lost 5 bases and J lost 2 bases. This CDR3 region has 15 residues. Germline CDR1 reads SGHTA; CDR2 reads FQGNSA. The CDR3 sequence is CASSPQAGDTDTQYF. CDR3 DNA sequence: TGTGCCAGCAGCCCCCAGGCGGGGGACACAGATACGCAGTATTTT.

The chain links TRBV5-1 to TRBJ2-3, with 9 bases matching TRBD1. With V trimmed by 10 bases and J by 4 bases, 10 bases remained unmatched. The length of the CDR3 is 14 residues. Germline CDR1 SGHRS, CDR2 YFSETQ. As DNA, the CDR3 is TGCGCCGGGGGGACAGGGTTAGACGCAGATACGCAGTATTTT. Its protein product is CAGGTGLDADTQYF.

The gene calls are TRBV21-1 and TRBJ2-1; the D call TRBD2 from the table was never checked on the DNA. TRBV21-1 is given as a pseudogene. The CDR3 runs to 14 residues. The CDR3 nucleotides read TGTGCCCCCCTGAAGCGCAAGTATTACAATGAGCAGTTCTTC. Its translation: CAPLKRKYYNEQFF.

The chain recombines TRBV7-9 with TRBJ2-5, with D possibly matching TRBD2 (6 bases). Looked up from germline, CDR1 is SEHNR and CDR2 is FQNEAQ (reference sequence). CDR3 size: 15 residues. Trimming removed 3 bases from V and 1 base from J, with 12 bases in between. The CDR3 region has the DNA TGTGCCAGCAGCTTGGTATGGCGGGGCCAAGAGACCCAGTACTTC. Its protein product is CASSLVWRGQETQYF. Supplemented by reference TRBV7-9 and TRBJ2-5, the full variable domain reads DTGVSQNPRHKITKRGQNVTFRCDPISEHNRLYWYRQTLGQGPEFLTYFQNEAQLEKSRLLSDRFSAERPKGSFSTLEIQRTEQGDSAMYLCASSLVWRGQETQYFGPGTRLLVL.

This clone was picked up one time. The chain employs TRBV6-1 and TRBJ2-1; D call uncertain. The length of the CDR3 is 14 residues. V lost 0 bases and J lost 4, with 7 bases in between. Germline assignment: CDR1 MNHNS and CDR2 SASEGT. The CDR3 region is CASSEASRYNEQFF. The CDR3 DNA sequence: TGTGCCAGCAGTGAAGCGAGTCGGTACAATGAGCAGTTCTTC.

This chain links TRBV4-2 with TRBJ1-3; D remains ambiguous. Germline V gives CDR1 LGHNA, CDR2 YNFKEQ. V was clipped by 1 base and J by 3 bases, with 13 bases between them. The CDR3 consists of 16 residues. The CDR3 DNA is TGTGCCAGCAGCCAAGTGCGGGGTCTAAGTGGAAACACCATATATTTT. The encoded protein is CASSQVRGLSGNTIYF.

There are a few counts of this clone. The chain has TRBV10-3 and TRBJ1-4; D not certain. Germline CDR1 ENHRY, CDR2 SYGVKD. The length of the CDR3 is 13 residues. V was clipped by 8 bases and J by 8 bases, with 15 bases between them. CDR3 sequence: CAIGEGGQEKLFF. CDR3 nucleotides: TGTGCCATCGGCGAGGGTGGTCAGGAAAAACTGTTTTTT.

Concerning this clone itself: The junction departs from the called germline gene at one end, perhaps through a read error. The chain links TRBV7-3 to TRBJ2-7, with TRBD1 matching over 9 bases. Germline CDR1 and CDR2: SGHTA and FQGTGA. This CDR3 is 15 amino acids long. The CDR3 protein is CPSSLTGTGSYEQYF. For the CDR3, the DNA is TGTCCCAGCAGCTTAACGGGGACAGGGAGTTACGAGCAGTACTTC.

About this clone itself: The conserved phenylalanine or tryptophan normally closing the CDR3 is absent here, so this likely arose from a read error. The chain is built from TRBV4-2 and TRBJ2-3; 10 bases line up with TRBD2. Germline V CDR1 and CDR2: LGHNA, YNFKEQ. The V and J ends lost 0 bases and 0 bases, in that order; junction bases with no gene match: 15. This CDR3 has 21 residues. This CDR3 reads CASSQDQSLAGAYPSTDTQYL. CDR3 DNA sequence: TGTGCCAGCAGCCAAGATCAATCCCTAGCGGGAGCCTACCCTAGCACAGATACGCAGTATCTT.

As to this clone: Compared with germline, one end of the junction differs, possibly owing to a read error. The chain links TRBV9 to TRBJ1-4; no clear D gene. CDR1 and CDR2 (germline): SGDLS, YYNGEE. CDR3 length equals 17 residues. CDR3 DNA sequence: TGTGCCAGCCGCGTAAACAGTCACCCGAAGGATTATGAAAAACTGTTTTTT. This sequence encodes CASRVNSHPKDYEKLFF.

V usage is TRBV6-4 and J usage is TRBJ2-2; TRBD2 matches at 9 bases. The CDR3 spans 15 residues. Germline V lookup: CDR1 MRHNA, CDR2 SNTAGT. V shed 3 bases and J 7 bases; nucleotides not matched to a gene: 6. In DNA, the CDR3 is TGTGCCAGCAGTGAAATAGCGGGAGTTGTCGGGGAGCTGTTTTTT. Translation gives CASSEIAGVVGELFF.

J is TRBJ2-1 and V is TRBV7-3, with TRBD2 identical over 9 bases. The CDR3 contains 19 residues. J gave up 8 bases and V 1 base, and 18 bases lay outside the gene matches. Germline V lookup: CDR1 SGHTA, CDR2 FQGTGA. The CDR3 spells CASSLSPLLAGVESDEQFF. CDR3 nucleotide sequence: TGTGCCAGCAGCTTAAGTCCCTTATTAGCGGGAGTTGAGTCCGATGAGCAGTTCTTC.

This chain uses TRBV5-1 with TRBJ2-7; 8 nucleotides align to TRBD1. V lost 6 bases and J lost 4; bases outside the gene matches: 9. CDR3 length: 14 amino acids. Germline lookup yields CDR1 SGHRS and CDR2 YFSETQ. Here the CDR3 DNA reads TGCGCCAGCAAGGGAGGACAGGGTATGTACGAGCAGTACTTC. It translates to CASKGGQGMYEQYF.